This TCR beta chain was documented in a study of CD8+ T cells in alopecia areata. About the research overall: Those patients who were treated received oral tofacitinib, which was given at 5 to 10 mg twice daily for moderate-to-severe alopecia areata. Whole-study findings and limits: Scalp samples also contribute reads from the resident alphabeta T cells found in normal skin.

The table lists this clone with many counts. Its target is not known. Other DNA sequences in the sample encode the same CDR3. Researchers gathered lesional scalp punch biopsies and peripheral blood from patients with alopecia areata. Starting from PBMCs, sorting isolated CD4+ and CD8+ T cells. Reverse transcription of extracted RNA yielded cDNA, which provided the sequencing template. Sequencing used immunoSEQ multiplex PCR; TCRdb keeps in-frame clones, though not all of them. Of 150,000 to 180,000 clones in the sample, about 51% were seen once. The sequencing used CD8+ T cells sorted from blood, collected at week 0. The origin of this receptor is a human donor with alopecia areata.

CDR3 bases: TGTGCCAGCAGTTACGTGGGGGACCCCAATGAGCAGTTCTTC. Encoded protein: CASSYVGDPNEQFF. The genes are TRBV6-5 and TRBJ2-1, with D perhaps TRBD1 or TRBD2 (5 bases each). The CDR3 covers 14 residues. In germline, CDR1 is MNHEY, CDR2 SVGAGI. V lost 2 bases and J 6 bases, leaving 11 bases between the germline ends.